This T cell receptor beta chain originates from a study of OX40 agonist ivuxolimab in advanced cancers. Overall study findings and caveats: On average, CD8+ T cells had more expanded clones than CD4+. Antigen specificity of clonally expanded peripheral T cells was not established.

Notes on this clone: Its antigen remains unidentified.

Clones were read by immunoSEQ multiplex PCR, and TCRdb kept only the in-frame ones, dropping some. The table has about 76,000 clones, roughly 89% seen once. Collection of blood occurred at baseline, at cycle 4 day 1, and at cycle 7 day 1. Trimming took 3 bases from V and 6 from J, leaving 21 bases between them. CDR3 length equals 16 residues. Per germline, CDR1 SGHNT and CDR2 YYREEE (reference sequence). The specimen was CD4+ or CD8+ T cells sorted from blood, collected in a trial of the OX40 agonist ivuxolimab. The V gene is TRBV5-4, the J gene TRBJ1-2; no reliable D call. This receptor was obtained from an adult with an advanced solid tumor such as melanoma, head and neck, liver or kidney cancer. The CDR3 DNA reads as TGTGCCAGCAGCTCGCCTGGAGATAGCTACTATGATGGCTACACCTTC. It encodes CASSSPGDSYYDGYTF.